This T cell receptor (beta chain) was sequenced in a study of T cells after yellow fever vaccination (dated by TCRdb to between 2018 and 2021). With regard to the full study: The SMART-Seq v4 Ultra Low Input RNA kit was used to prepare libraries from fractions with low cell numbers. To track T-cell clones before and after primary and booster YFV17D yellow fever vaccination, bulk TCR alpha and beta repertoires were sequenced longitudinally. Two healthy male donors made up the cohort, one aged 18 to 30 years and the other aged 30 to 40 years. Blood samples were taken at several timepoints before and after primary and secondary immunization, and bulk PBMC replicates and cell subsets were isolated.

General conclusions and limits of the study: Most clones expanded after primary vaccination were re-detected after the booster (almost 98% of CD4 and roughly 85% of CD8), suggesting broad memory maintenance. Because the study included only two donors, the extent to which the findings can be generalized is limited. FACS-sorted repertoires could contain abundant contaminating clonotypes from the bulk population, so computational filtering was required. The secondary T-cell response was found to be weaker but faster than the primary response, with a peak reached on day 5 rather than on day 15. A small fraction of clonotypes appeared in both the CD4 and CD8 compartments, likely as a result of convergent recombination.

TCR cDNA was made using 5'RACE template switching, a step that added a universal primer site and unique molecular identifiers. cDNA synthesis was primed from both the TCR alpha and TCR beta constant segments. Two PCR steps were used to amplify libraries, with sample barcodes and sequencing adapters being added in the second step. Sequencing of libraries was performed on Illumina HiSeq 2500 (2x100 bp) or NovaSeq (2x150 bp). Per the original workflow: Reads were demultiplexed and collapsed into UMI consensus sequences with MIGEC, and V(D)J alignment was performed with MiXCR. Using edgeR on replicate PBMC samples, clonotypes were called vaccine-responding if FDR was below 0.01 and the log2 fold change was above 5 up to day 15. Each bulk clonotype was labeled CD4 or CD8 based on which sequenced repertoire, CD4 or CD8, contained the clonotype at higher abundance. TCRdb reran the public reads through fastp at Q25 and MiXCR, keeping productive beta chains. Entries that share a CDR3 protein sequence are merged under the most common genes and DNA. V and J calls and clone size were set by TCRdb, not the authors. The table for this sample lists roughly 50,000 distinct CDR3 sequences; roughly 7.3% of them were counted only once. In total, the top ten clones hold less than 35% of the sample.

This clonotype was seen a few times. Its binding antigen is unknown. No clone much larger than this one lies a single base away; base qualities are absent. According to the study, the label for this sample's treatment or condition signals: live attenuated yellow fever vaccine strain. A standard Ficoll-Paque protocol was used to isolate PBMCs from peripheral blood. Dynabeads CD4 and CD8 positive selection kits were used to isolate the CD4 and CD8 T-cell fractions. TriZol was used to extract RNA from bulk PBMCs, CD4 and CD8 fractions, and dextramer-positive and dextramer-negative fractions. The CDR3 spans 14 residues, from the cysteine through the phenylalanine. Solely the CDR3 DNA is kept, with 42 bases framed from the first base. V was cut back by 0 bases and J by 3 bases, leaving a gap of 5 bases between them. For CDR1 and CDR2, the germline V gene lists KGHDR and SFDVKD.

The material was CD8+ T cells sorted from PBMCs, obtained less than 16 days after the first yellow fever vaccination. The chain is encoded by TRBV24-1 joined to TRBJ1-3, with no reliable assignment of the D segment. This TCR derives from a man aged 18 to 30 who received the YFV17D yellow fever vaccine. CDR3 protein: CATSDLTLGNTIYF. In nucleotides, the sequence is TGTGCCACCAGTGATTTGACTCTTGGAAACACCATATATTTT.